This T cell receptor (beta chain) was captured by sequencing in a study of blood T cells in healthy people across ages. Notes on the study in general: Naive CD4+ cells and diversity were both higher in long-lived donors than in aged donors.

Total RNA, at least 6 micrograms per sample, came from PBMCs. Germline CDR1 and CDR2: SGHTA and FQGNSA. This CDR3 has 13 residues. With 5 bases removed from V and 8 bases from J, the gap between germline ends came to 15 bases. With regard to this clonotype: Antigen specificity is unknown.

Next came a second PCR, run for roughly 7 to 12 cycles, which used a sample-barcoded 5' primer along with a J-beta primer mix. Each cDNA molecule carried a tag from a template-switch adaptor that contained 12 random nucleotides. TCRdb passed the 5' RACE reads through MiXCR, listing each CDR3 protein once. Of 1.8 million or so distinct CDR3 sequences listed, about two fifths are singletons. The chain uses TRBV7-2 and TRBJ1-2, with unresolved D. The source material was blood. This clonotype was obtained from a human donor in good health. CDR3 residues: CASSPRIGGGYTF. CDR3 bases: TGTGCCAGCAGCCCAAGGATAGGAGGGGGCTACACCTTC.